This is a list of T cell receptor beta chains from one sample in a study of cytomegalovirus exposure and HLA in healthy donors. Measured with immunoSEQ multiplex PCR; TCRdb has only the in-frame clones, and not every one. The sample yields about 60,000 clones, of which the top ten take up approximately 16%. Sequenced material: PBMCs. The source is a boy between 10 and 17 years old in good health and CMV-seronegative. CDR3s leave out the opening cysteine and the closing phenylalanine or tryptophan. D genes are given only for firm matches.

D gene: TRBD1
J gene: TRBJ2-7
V gene: TRBV10-3
CDR3 protein: AIRPGTGAFSYEQY

D gene: .
J gene: TRBJ2-5
V gene: TRBV27
CDR3 protein: ASTNQETQY

D gene: .
J gene: TRBJ1-1
V gene: TRBV5-1
CDR3 protein: ASSLDSGEAF

D gene: .
J gene: TRBJ1-2
V gene: TRBV6-1
CDR3 protein: ASSARSQAPELNYGYT

D gene: TRBD1
J gene: TRBJ2-1
V gene: TRBV19
CDR3 protein: ASSIGTGGNEQF

D gene: TRBD2
J gene: TRBJ2-7
V gene: TRBV19
CDR3 protein: ASSIGLAGEQY

D gene: TRBD1
J gene: TRBJ1-4
V gene: TRBV10-3
CDR3 protein: AISDGTVPSNEKLF

D gene: TRBD1
J gene: TRBJ2-7
V gene: TRBV7-9
CDR3 protein: ASSLQDRGYEQY

D gene: TRBD1
J gene: TRBJ2-6
V gene: TRBV7-2
CDR3 protein: ASSRTGQGSSGANVLT

D gene: .
J gene: TRBJ2-3
V gene: TRBV10-3
CDR3 protein: ATQSGGGADTQY

D gene: .
J gene: TRBJ2-1
V gene: TRBV2
CDR3 protein: ASSEGLVASEQF

D gene: TRBD1
J gene: TRBJ1-4
V gene: TRBV30
CDR3 protein: AWTHDSGTGVSTNEKLF

D gene: TRBD1
J gene: TRBJ1-2
V gene: TRBV6-1
CDR3 protein: ASSGTGGAYGYT

D gene: TRBD1
J gene: TRBJ1-1
V gene: TRBV18
CDR3 protein: ASSPPGTGVLGTEAF

D gene: .
J gene: TRBJ2-1
V gene: TRBV11-3
CDR3 protein: ASSNAWHEQF

D gene: .
J gene: TRBJ1-5
V gene: TRBV5-8
CDR3 protein: ASSPGTFSAPQH

D gene: TRBD1
J gene: TRBJ1-3
V gene: TRBV6-1
CDR3 protein: ASSAGTGDSSGTGNTIY

D gene: TRBD2
J gene: TRBJ2-7
V gene: TRBV5-6
CDR3 protein: ASSIDTGGYEQY

D gene: TRBD1
J gene: TRBJ2-7
V gene: TRBV10-2
CDR3 protein: ASEGTGAHEQY

D gene: TRBD1
J gene: TRBJ1-2
V gene: TRBV5-4
CDR3 protein: ASSLGPTGGGLYGYT

D gene: .
J gene: TRBJ1-4
V gene: TRBV7-9
CDR3 protein: ASSPRAGGSTNEKLF

D gene: .
J gene: TRBJ1-1
V gene: TRBV27
CDR3 protein: ASSFKQAETEAF

D gene: .
J gene: TRBJ1-4
V gene: TRBV25-1
CDR3 protein: ASSETGSPTNEKLF

D gene: TRBD1
J gene: TRBJ1-2
V gene: TRBV7-3
CDR3 protein: ASSFTGQGANYGYT

D gene: .
J gene: TRBJ1-6
V gene: TRBV5-5
CDR3 protein: ASSFDRLSINSPLH

D gene: TRBD1
J gene: TRBJ2-3
V gene: TRBV11-2
CDR3 protein: ASSSQGAADTQY

D gene: .
J gene: TRBJ1-1
V gene: TRBV5-1
CDR3 protein: ASTASGNTEAF

D gene: .
J gene: TRBJ2-7
V gene: TRBV5-1
CDR3 protein: ASSPPGAGLDEQY

D gene: TRBD2
J gene: TRBJ2-7
V gene: TRBV9
CDR3 protein: ASSVPLAYRITLSSYEQY

D gene: .
J gene: TRBJ1-4
V gene: TRBV7-2
CDR3 protein: ASSLFREGKLF